Listed here is a single T cell receptor (beta chain). Its antigen is unidentified. Libraries were prepared by immunoSEQ multiplex PCR; TCRdb keeps only in-frame clonotypes and omits some of them. Of tens of thousands of clones in the sample, around 87% were seen once. The sample is drawn from a study of PD-L1 blockade in urothelial cancer. Study at large: In about 2014, patients got going on atezolizumab, taking 1,200 mg intravenously every 3 weeks. Researchers found blood samples held a median of approximately 150,000 T cells.

J lost 0 bases, V lost 6 bases, and 9 bases had no gene match. CDR3 length: 19 amino acids. Germline V gene lookup returns CDR1 LNHDA and CDR2 SQIVND (reference sequence). Broader study findings: Durable benefit accompanied greater 3-week expansion of tumor-associated blood clones.

Samples were collected from each patient before treatment and during treatment. Each patient gave between 1 and 8 of them in total. The source material was PBMCs, sampled around atezolizumab (anti-PD-L1) treatment. This TCR derives from a man between 45 and 60 years old with urothelial cancer. This chain joins TRBV19 and TRBJ2-1; 15 bases are shared with TRBD2. The CDR3 nucleotides are TGTGCCAGTAGCGTTCCGGGACTAGCGGGGGGCAGCTCCTACAATGAGCAGTTCTTC. As protein: CASSVPGLAGGSSYNEQFF.